The clone carrying this T cell receptor (beta chain) was recorded only once. The data belong to a study of blood T cells in healthy people across ages. Germline V CDR1 and CDR2: SGDLS, YYNGEE. This CDR3 contains 15 residues. Between the trimmed V and J ends, which lost 3 bases and 6 bases, there was a span of 15 bases. The authors ran a second PCR of roughly 7 to 11 cycles using a sample-barcoded 5' primer and a J-beta primer mix. MiXCR was run by TCRdb on the 5' RACE reads, yielding one entry per CDR3 protein. The repertoire holds about 800,000 distinct CDR3 sequences, with about half as singletons. This receptor was obtained from a man at least 80 years old in good health. The chain has TRBV9 and TRBJ2-2; D is uncertain. The specimen sequenced was blood. CDR3 in DNA: TGTGCCAGCAGCGCCTCATTAAGGATACCCGGGGAGCTGTTTTTT. Amino acids: CASSASLRIPGELFF.